This T cell receptor beta chain was obtained from a study of beta chain features in type 1 diabetes listed by TCRdb under 2018. Regarding the research as a whole: No differences in mean age, gender distribution, total cell number or subset yield were found between patients and healthy donors. Regulatory and stem cell-like memory subsets were isolated from only 8 patients and roughly 8 healthy donors, whereas naive and central memory subsets came from all 28 donors. A total of roughly 99 million sorted cells were examined across all samples, and the number of cells per subset was strongly correlated with RNA yield. In the study, recently diagnosed type 1 diabetes patients and matched healthy donors were compared on the TCRB repertoires of their sorted circulating CD4+ T cell subsets.

A single peripheral blood draw of around 100 mL on average was collected from each donor into heparinised tubes. Naive, central memory, regulatory and stem cell-like memory CD4+ T cells were sorted on a BD FACSAria II using a panel including CD45RO, CCR7, CD25, CD127, CD95 and CD27. A purity above 95% was achieved for all sorted populations. PBMCs were isolated immediately by Lymphoprep density gradient centrifugation and stained directly without culture. So that batch effects would be minimized, each experiment stained and sorted samples in pairs, pairing one healthy donor with one patient. With regard to this clone: The specificity of this receptor is unknown. The sample holds no much larger clone one base away, and base qualities are not on file.

The full study reports these points: Because small numbers of individuals were included in the HLA sub-analyses, any influence of HLA type on TCRB rearrangement was left unresolved. PCR may preferentially amplify shorter templates, but because patient and control samples were amplified and corrected together, any resulting skew would affect both groups equally. A moderate but significant shortening of TCRB CDR3 length was observed in type 1 diabetes patients in all four CD4+ subsets. Fewer insertions and more nucleotide deletions at VDJ recombination sites were observed in patients with type 1 diabetes, implying thymic rearrangement abnormalities. The naive, central memory and regulatory TCRB repertoires appeared to resemble one another more closely among patients than among healthy donors. Because cDNA was sequenced instead of genomic DNA, activated cells with high expression could be over-represented, although the groups did not differ in activation or CD3 levels.

The High Capacity cDNA Reverse Transcription Kit was used to reverse transcribe all of the isolated RNA, meaning that expressed TCRB transcripts were what got sequenced. Deep immunoSEQ sequencing was performed on naive, central memory and regulatory T cell samples, with an average of about 4 million total reads per sample. After sorted cells were lysed in RLT buffer, RNA was extracted with DNase-treated RNeasy Micro or Mini kits, with the choice depending on cell number. To prevent cross-contamination, each cell subset was processed individually, whereas patient and healthy donor samples were processed jointly. Using the immunoSEQ multiplex PCR, TCRB sequences were amplified from cDNA into 87-bp fragments spanning the CDR3 region. The amplicons were sequenced using the Illumina HiSeq platform. The paper's data handling went like this. Synthetic template baselines were used to correct PCR bias computationally, reads within Hamming distance 2 were collapsed, and singletons that could not be merged were discarded. Reads were aligned against IMGT so that V, D and J genes, CDR3 length and insertions or deletions at six rearrangement sites could be assigned. Within each subset, clonotype counts were normalized to sorted cell number, after which true diversity and Gini coefficients were computed with the tcR R package. The overlap coefficient, calculated on TCRB nucleotide sequences, was used to quantify repertoire sharing. Out-of-frame TCRB sequences from naive cells were analyzed as a proxy for the pre-selection repertoire. Entries here come from immuneACCESS through TCRdb and include only in-frame sequences with V and J called. Some clones fail to appear in such tables; in the studies checked, an unresolved V gene covers under half of the shortfall, and the cause of the remainder is unknown. V and J calls plus clone size are reproduced from that table; the DNA served to infer D and trimming. This sample is represented by more than 120,000 clones; under 11% of them were singletons. 1% to 1.5% of the sample is in the top ten clones.

A distance of 11 bases separates the germline ends of V and J, which lose 5 bases and 4 bases respectively. The CDR3 covers 14 residues, taking in both the cysteine and the phenylalanine. Of the read, only the CDR3 DNA is kept; its 42 bases are in frame from base 1. From the germline V gene (reference sequence), CDR1 is LNHDA and CDR2 is SQIVND. The clonotype originates from a man aged 18 to 29 in good health. The V and J segments used are TRBV19 and TRBJ1-4, with the D segment identity uncertain. The sequencing sample was made of naive CD4+ T cells from blood. The cell subset or site tag for this specimen amounts to: true naive CD4+ T cells. The CDR3 in this case is CASSVRSGNEKLFF. The DNA sequence is as follows: TGTGCCAGTAGTGTAAGATCCGGTAATGAAAAACTGTTTTTT.